This T cell receptor (beta chain) was recovered during a study of T cells in Graves' hyperthyroidism and ophthalmopathy. When ophthalmopathy did not progress within 18 months, Graves' hyperthyroidism was considered stable. Patients showing uncontrolled infection, other autoimmune disease, pregnancy or lactation were ineligible. A roughly 9.7 ml volume of fresh peripheral blood provided the PBMCs. Researchers amplified the TCR beta CDR3 regions from RNA transcripts. HTBI primers were the set used in a first-round RT-PCR of the TCR CDR3. MiXCR was run by TCRdb on the multiplex PCR reads, yielding one entry per CDR3 protein. The table lists 200,000 to 250,000 distinct CDR3 sequences, roughly a sixth of them singletons. This clonotype was seen at least ten times. What it binds is not known. Study-level points and caveats: Most clonotypes expanded in the thyroid (above 0.001) were also present in blood.

There are 16 residues in the CDR3. The germline gives CDR1 MNHNS, CDR2 SASEGT. Trimming removed 8 bases from V and 2 bases from J, with 19 bases in between. The sequenced sample consisted of blood. This chain connects TRBV6-1 to TRBJ1-5; no definite D call. This clonotype originated in a woman aged 45-65 years with Graves' hyperthyroidism. The CDR3 nucleotides are TGTGCCAGCTTTGACGGTCTCCCGCAGGGCAATCAGCCCCAGCATTTT. Translating it yields CASFDGLPQGNQPQHF.